Each of the 15 T cell receptor beta chains below was sequenced from the same sample in a study of technical replicates of blood from a handful of donors. TCRdb keeps only in-frame clones here, not all; method: immunoSEQ multiplex PCR. This sample has about 59,000 clones, with 93% found just once. The sample consisted of PBMCs. Receptor source: a human donor in good health. Some clones in this sample may be carry-over from other donors' samples.

V and J are TRBV7-2 and TRBJ2-4, with D possibly matching TRBD2 (5 bases). This CDR3 has 15 amino acids. Trimming removed 4 bases at V and 6 bases at J, with 16 bases between. CDR1 and CDR2 from the germline V gene are SGHTA and FQGNSA. CDR3 protein: CASSSSADFSNIQYF. In nucleotides, the CDR3 is TGTGCCAGCAGCTCCTCGGCGGACTTTTCAAACATTCAGTACTTC. The full variable domain, in which reference TRBV7-2 and TRBJ2-4 provide the parts outside the CDR3, is GAGVSQSPSNKVTEKGKDVELRCDPISGHTALYWYRQSLGQGLEFLIYFQGNSAPDKSGLPSDRFSAERTGGSVSTLTIQRTQQEDSAVYLCASSSSADFSNIQYFGAGTRLSVL.

This rearrangement joins TRBV4-2 to TRBJ2-7; 12 positions agree with TRBD2. Germline-derived CDR1 and CDR2 are LGHNA and YNFKEQ. J was trimmed by 10 bases and V by 1 base; bases with no gene match: 2. The CDR3 has 13 residues. CDR3 amino acids: CASSQASGREQYF. In DNA, the CDR3 is TGTGCCAGCAGCCAAGCTAGCGGGAGGGAACAGTACTTC.

The chain uses TRBV14 and TRBJ1-6, with 8 bases identical to TRBD1. Trimming at V came to 3 bases and at J to 7 bases, leaving 11 bases not matched to a gene. This CDR3 has 17 residues. Germline V gene lookup returns CDR1 SGHDN and CDR2 FVKESK. This chain's CDR3 is CASSQLPYRGLNSPLHF. The CDR3 coding sequence is TGTGCCAGCAGCCAGCTCCCTTACAGGGGGTTGAATTCACCCCTCCACTTT.

V and J are TRBV11-2 and TRBJ1-1; D remains unclear. The CDR3 length is 13 residues. Looked up from germline, CDR1 is SGHAT and CDR2 is FQNNGV. V was pared by 3 bases and J by 6 bases, with 11 bases between. CDR3 in amino acids: CASSFSGSPEAFF. In DNA form, the CDR3 reads TGTGCCAGCAGCTTCTCGGGGAGCCCTGAAGCTTTCTTT.

The rearrangement uses TRBV4-2 and TRBJ2-4, with D unclear. V was clipped by 4 bases and J by 5 bases, with 9 bases between them. Germline CDR1 is LGHNA and CDR2 is YNFKEQ. This CDR3 has 13 residues. CDR3 sequence: CASSRLMENIQYF. CDR3 sequence (DNA): TGTGCCAGCAGCCGGCTCATGGAAAACATTCAGTACTTC.

V is TRBV7-9 and J is TRBJ2-1, with 9 nucleotides matching TRBD1. The CDR3 loop spans 15 amino acids. Germline CDR1 and CDR2: SEHNR and FQNEAQ (reference sequence). V shed 3 bases and J 7 bases; nucleotides not matched to a gene: 7. CDR3 amino acids: CASSFPGQGGNEQFF. The CDR3 region has the DNA TGTGCCAGCAGCTTCCCGGGACAGGGCGGGAATGAGCAGTTCTTC.

The chain recombines TRBV19 with TRBJ2-2; TRBD1 agrees at 8 bases. Germline CDR1 and CDR2: LNHDA and SQIVND (reference sequence). J lost 2 bases, V lost 7 bases, and 6 bases had no gene match. The CDR3 loop spans 15 amino acids. In nucleotides, the CDR3 is TGTGCCAGTACCCAGACAGGGGCCAACACCGGGGAGCTGTTTTTT. Its translation: CASTQTGANTGELFF.

The table lists this clone with a count of one. CDR3 region: CASSWDTRRYGYTF. As DNA, the CDR3 is TGCGCCAGCAGCTGGGACACAAGAAGGTATGGCTACACCTTC. V and J are TRBV5-1 and TRBJ1-2; possible D gene TRBD1, 6 bases. Looked up from germline, CDR1 is SGHRS and CDR2 is YFSETQ. The CDR3 loop spans 14 amino acids. Trimming cost V 3 bases and J 5 bases, with 14 bases left between them.

The chain links TRBV6-5 to TRBJ1-2, with 7 bases fitting TRBD1. CDR1 MNHEY and CDR2 SVGAGI come from the germline V gene. The V and J ends lost 6 bases and 5 bases, in that order; junction bases with no gene match: 6. CDR3 length: 13 amino acids. The CDR3 DNA follows: TGTGCCAGCAGATCCGGGACAGATTATGGCTACACCTTC. It encodes CASRSGTDYGYTF.

The V and J genes are TRBV7-9 and TRBJ2-3; 8 bases are a match to TRBD1. The CDR3 sequence is 15 residues long. The junction had 10 bases not matched to a gene; V was cut back by 5 bases and J by 6 bases. The germline CDR1 and CDR2 sequences are SEHNR and FQNEAQ (reference sequence). The CDR3 loop reads CASSRGTGGRDTQYF. Written as DNA, the CDR3 is TGTGCCAGCAGCCGGGGGACAGGTGGTAGGGATACGCAGTATTTT. The full variable domain, rest sourced from reference TRBV7-9 and TRBJ2-3, is DTGVSQNPRHKITKRGQNVTFRCDPISEHNRLYWYRQTLGQGPEFLTYFQNEAQLEKSRLLSDRFSAERPKGSFSTLEIQRTEQGDSAMYLCASSRGTGGRDTQYFGPGTRLTVL.

The chain combines TRBV14 with TRBJ2-3; perhaps TRBD2 as D (5 bases). Trimming stripped 1 base from V and 6 bases from J, with 14 bases between. The CDR3 is made up of 15 amino acids. CDR1 and CDR2 from the germline V gene are SGHDN and FVKESK. This CDR3 is CASSQGKASWDTQYF. The CDR3 DNA reads as TGTGCCAGCAGCCAAGGGAAAGCTAGCTGGGATACGCAGTATTTT.

The rearrangement joins TRBV6-1 to TRBJ1-2; maybe TRBD1 (5 bases). The CDR3 consists of 13 residues. Per the germline V gene, CDR1 is MNHNS and CDR2 is SASEGT. Trimming shortened V by 6 bases and J by 6 bases, and 14 bases separated the two germline ends. In nucleotides, the CDR3 is TGTGCCAGCAGGCAGGGAAAGGGGAATGGCTACACCTTC. Its translation is CASRQGKGNGYTF.

The chain joins TRBV5-6 to TRBJ2-7; D is perhaps TRBD1 (6 bases). This CDR3 comprises 12 residues. The V gene lost 5 bases and the J gene lost 6 bases, with 12 bases spanning the gap. The germline V gene encodes CDR1 SGHDT and CDR2 YYEEEE. CDR3 DNA: TGTGCCAGCAGTTTACAGGGTGCCGAGCAGTACTTC. This gives the protein CASSLQGAEQYF.

The gene calls are TRBV5-4 and TRBJ2-3; TRBD2 matches 11 bases. V lost 1 base, J lost 4 bases, and 8 bases stayed unmatched. CDR3 length: 17 amino acids. Per germline, CDR1 SGHNT and CDR2 YYREEE (reference sequence). CDR3 protein: CASSLMASGGFSDTQYF. The CDR3 DNA is TGTGCCAGCAGCTTGATGGCTAGCGGGGGGTTCTCAGATACGCAGTATTTT.

This chain connects TRBV6-5 to TRBJ1-1; D is perhaps TRBD1 (5 bases). V was cut by 6 bases and J by 0 bases, with 11 bases left in between. The CDR3 is 14 residues long. Germline V gives CDR1 MNHEY, CDR2 SVGAGI. The CDR3 sequence is CASRMTDLNTEAFF. DNA of the CDR3: TGTGCCAGCAGGATGACAGATTTGAACACTGAAGCTTTCTTT.